The sample holds a few counts of the clone carrying this T cell receptor beta chain. This sample is part of a study of blood T cell repertoires in COVID-19. Study-wide context: The samples span acute and convalescent COVID-19 from the United States, Italy and Spain.

Per germline, CDR1 KGHSH and CDR2 LQKENI. Trimming pared 3 bases from V and 4 bases from J, leaving 9 bases between. This CDR3 has 14 amino acids. In the authors' methods: Researchers report that nucleated cell counts were estimated from reference gene primer amplification. Here immunoSEQ multiplex PCR was the method, and the copy in TCRdb shows in-frame clones only, minus some. V, J and clone size were drawn from that table, and D and trimming were deduced from the DNA. The table lists 200,000 to 300,000 clones, around 89% of them singletons. Categorization into cohorts depended on clinical history that participants reported.

The source is a woman in her twenties or thirties who had recovered from COVID-19. The chain couples TRBV18 to TRBJ2-2; D is ambiguous. The source material was PBMCs or T cells enriched from blood (not recorded which). The CDR3 nucleotides read TGTGCCAGCTCACCCCGAGTCGGCACCGGGGAGCTGTTTTTT. This gives the protein CASSPRVGTGELFF.